Reported below is one TCR beta chain. This CDR3 contains 14 residues. Germline lookup yields CDR1 MNHNS and CDR2 SASEGT. The junction had 3 bases not matched to a gene; V was cut back by 2 bases and J by 5 bases. This sample was included in a study of T cell responses to AZD1222 COVID-19 vaccine. Clones were read by immunoSEQ multiplex PCR, and TCRdb kept only the in-frame ones, dropping some. The profile shows more than 50,000 clones, 70% to 85% of them singletons. This chain joins TRBV6-1 and TRBJ2-3; 8 bases match TRBD2. The sample was peripheral blood, taken on day 0 of AZD1222 vaccination. This TCR was sampled from an adult in good health. In DNA, the CDR3 is TGTGCCAGCAGTGAAAAAGCGGGAGTAGATACGCAGTATTTT. Translated: CASSEKAGVDTQYF.